What follows are 31 T cell receptor beta chains derived from one specimen sequenced in a study of shared clonotypes between healthy human individuals. The method was immunoSEQ multiplex PCR; TCRdb's version includes in-frame clones alone and lacks a portion of them. The sample consists of roughly 1,800,000 clones, about 95% of them appearing once. Naive CD8 cells were CD45RO-negative, positively selected for CCR7, excluding terminally differentiated effector memory CD45RA+ cells. The material sequenced was naive CD8+ T cells sorted from blood. These receptors all stem from a man between 18 and 35 years old in good health.

This clone occurred once. As DNA, the CDR3 is TGCGCCAGCAGCTCTTCTGGACAGGGGGCTTTGAGCTCCTACGAGCAGTACTTC. Protein product: CASSSSGQGALSSYEQYF. The chain uses TRBV5-1 and TRBJ2-7, with 11 bases fitting TRBD1. The junction had 11 bases not matched to a gene; V was cut back by 3 bases and J by 0 bases. The CDR3 has 18 residues. The germline V gene encodes CDR1 SGHRS and CDR2 YFSETQ.

This chain links TRBV5-6 with TRBJ2-1; D is perhaps TRBD1 (6 bases). Germline lookup yields CDR1 SGHDT and CDR2 YYEEEE. The CDR3 covers 14 residues. Trimming stripped 3 bases from V and 2 bases from J, with 9 bases between. The CDR3 is CASSWGRAYNEQFF. DNA for the CDR3: TGTGCCAGCAGCTGGGGGCGGGCCTACAATGAGCAGTTCTTC.

In DNA form, the CDR3 reads TGTGCCAGCAGTTTTTCGACAGGGCCCTATGGCTACACCTTC. Encoded protein: CASSFSTGPYGYTF. The chain links TRBV28 to TRBJ1-2; 7 nucleotides agree with TRBD1. Per the germline V gene, CDR1 is MDHEN and CDR2 is SYDVKM. The V and J ends lost 3 bases and 4 bases, in that order; junction bases with no gene match: 5. CDR3 size: 14 residues.

The chain carries TRBV5-4 and TRBJ1-5, with no clear D. The CDR3 runs to 14 residues. V was pared by 0 bases and J by 6 bases, with 10 bases between. CDR1 and CDR2 from the germline V gene are SGHNT and YYREEE (reference sequence). The CDR3 coding sequence is TGTGCCAGCAGCTTGGTTCGGGGAACTCAGCCCCAGCATTTT. Residues: CASSLVRGTQPQHF.

In DNA form, the CDR3 reads TGTGCCAGCAGCGTATATCAGGGGACCACCGGGGAGCTGTTTTTT. It yields the protein CASSVYQGTTGELFF. V is TRBV9 and J is TRBJ2-2, with a tentative D call TRBD1 (6 bases). V shed 1 base and J shed 4 bases, with 11 bases lying between them. Germline CDR1 SGDLS, CDR2 YYNGEE. This CDR3 is built from 15 residues.

The chain carries TRBV7-8 and TRBJ1-4; tentatively, D is TRBD1 (6 bases). CDR1 and CDR2 (germline): SGHVS, FQNEAQ. V lost 6 bases and J lost 6, with 17 bases in between. There are 15 residues in the CDR3. This CDR3 is CASRSGGAGHEKLFF. DNA for the CDR3: TGTGCCAGCAGATCGGGGGGGGCAGGGCATGAAAAACTGTTTTTT.

The chain links TRBV6-1 to TRBJ2-7, with D possibly being TRBD1 or TRBD2 (5 bases each). The CDR3 is 12 residues long. V lost 7 bases and J 5 bases, leaving 12 bases between the germline ends. Germline CDR1 reads MNHNS; CDR2 reads SASEGT. The DNA of the CDR3 is TGTGCCAGCACAGCAGGGAGCAACGAGCAGTACTTC. Residues: CASTAGSNEQYF.

The chain has TRBV2 and TRBJ1-3; D is perhaps TRBD1 (6 bases). CDR1 and CDR2 from the germline V gene are SNHLY and FYNNEI. This CDR3 contains 14 residues. Trimming stripped 7 bases from V and 0 bases from J, with 10 bases between. CDR3 nucleotides: TGTGCCAGCAATGGAGGGGGCTCTGGAAACACCATATATTTT. It specifies CASNGGGSGNTIYF.

V usage is TRBV9 and J usage is TRBJ2-1, with 11 nucleotides matching TRBD1. Trimming took 0 bases from V and 7 from J; bases not matched to a gene: 3. CDR1 and CDR2 (germline): SGDLS, YYNGEE. This CDR3 is built from 15 residues. CDR3 protein: CASSVVGTGGNEQFF. The CDR3 nucleotides read TGTGCCAGCAGCGTAGTTGGGACAGGGGGAAATGAGCAGTTCTTC.

The V gene is TRBV2, the J gene TRBJ2-3; possibly TRBD1 or TRBD2 for D (5 bases each). Trimming shortened V by 3 bases and J by 8 bases, and 15 bases separated the two germline ends. The CDR3 is made up of 14 amino acids. Germline loops: CDR1 SNHLY, CDR2 FYNNEI. The CDR3 region is CASSDETLGRTQYF. The CDR3 bases are TGTGCCAGCAGTGATGAGACTTTGGGACGTACGCAGTATTTT.

The count of this clone is one. The chain combines TRBV7-2 with TRBJ2-7; TRBD2 aligns across 11 bases. Unmatched junction bases numbered 8, after V lost 5 bases and J lost 2 bases. This CDR3 has 16 residues. Per the germline V gene, CDR1 is SGHTA and CDR2 is FQGNSA. The CDR3 reads CASSNRGTSGTYEQYF. The CDR3 DNA reads TGTGCCAGCAGCAATCGCGGGACTAGCGGTACCTACGAGCAGTACTTC.

The rearrangement uses TRBV6-1 and TRBJ2-1; D is uncertain. V lost 2 bases, J lost 8 bases, and 13 bases lay in between. Germline CDR1 is MNHNS and CDR2 is SASEGT. The CDR3 has 14 amino acids. CDR3 coding DNA: TGTGCCAGCAGTGAAAGAGTCGGGTGGGATGAGCAGTTCTTC. Protein product: CASSERVGWDEQFF.

The chain links TRBV10-3 to TRBJ2-7; D is unclear. Trimming left V 11 bases short and J 4 bases short, with 12 bases between. Germline V gene data show CDR1 as ENHRY and CDR2 as SYGVKD. This CDR3 has 11 residues. CDR3 bases: TGTGCCCACGGGCTAGAGTACGAGCAGTACTTC. Amino acid sequence: CAHGLEYEQYF.

This clone showed up just once. J is TRBJ2-7 and V is TRBV9; 8 bases line up with TRBD1. Trimming cost V 3 bases and J 2 bases; bases outside gene matches: 10. The germline V gene has CDR1 SGDLS and CDR2 YYNGEE. This CDR3 spans 16 amino acids. CDR3 coding DNA: TGTGCCAGCAGCGAGGGGGGACAGGTAAACCCCTACGAGCAGTACTTC. Protein sequence: CASSEGGQVNPYEQYF. The whole variable domain, remainder taken from reference TRBV9 and TRBJ2-7, is DSGVTQTPKHLITATGQRVTLRCSPRSGDLSVYWYQQSLDQGLQFLIQYYNGEERAKGNILERFSAQQFPDLHSELNLSSLELGDSALYFCASSEGGQVNPYEQYFGPGTRLTVT.

This clone has just one count. This chain uses TRBV27 with TRBJ2-2; either TRBD1 or TRBD2 may fit D (5 bases each). The germline V gene has CDR1 MNHEY and CDR2 SMNVEV (reference sequence). This CDR3 contains 16 residues. V gave up 2 bases and J gave up 4 bases, with 14 bases separating them. Here the CDR3 reads CASSLIGARGTGELFF. The CDR3 region has the DNA TGTGCCAGCAGTTTAATCGGGGCCCGGGGCACCGGGGAGCTGTTTTTT.

The chain combines TRBV11-2 with TRBJ1-2; the D gene is possibly TRBD1 (5 bases). The V end was cut by 0 bases, the J end by 0 bases, with 20 bases between. The CDR3 is 19 amino acids. Germline V gives CDR1 SGHAT, CDR2 FQNNGV. The chain's CDR3 is CASSLEDTTRGPSNYGYTF. CDR3 coding DNA: TGTGCCAGCAGCTTAGAGGACACGACGCGGGGTCCGTCTAACTATGGCTACACCTTC.

This rearrangement joins TRBV6-5 to TRBJ2-3; the D is unclear. The germline CDR1 and CDR2 sequences are MNHEY and SVGAGI. The CDR3 extends over 14 amino acids. The germline V and J ends were trimmed by 2 bases and 2 bases, with 8 bases remaining between them. The CDR3 nucleotides read TGTGCCAGCAGTTACAATGATAACACAGATACGCAGTATTTT. Encoded protein: CASSYNDNTDTQYF.

The chain has TRBV6-5 and TRBJ1-3, with D perhaps matching TRBD1 (5 bases). V lost 4 bases to trimming and J lost 0 bases, with 10 bases between them. The CDR3 is 15 residues long. The germline V gene encodes CDR1 MNHEY and CDR2 SVGAGI. DNA of the CDR3: TGTGCCAGCAGTTCCGGGACTCTCTCTGGAAACACCATATATTTT. The encoded protein is CASSSGTLSGNTIYF.

This chain joins TRBV2 and TRBJ1-4; tentatively, D is TRBD1 (5 bases). CDR3 length: 14 residues. The germline V and J ends were trimmed by 3 bases and 9 bases, with 14 bases remaining between them. CDR1 is SNHLY, CDR2 FYNNEI, per germline. Here the CDR3 reads CASSEAGRAKKLFF. Written as DNA, the CDR3 is TGTGCCAGCAGTGAGGCAGGGCGGGCCAAAAAACTGTTTTTT.

V is TRBV6-5 and J is TRBJ2-7; TRBD2 might be the D (6 bases). The CDR3 has 15 amino acids. From germline, CDR1 is MNHEY and CDR2 SVGAGI. The ends were cut back, 0 bases at V and 5 bases at J, with 14 bases in the middle. CDR3 amino acids: CASSYSTEGRHEQYF. For the CDR3, the DNA is TGTGCCAGCAGTTACTCGACGGAGGGTCGCCACGAGCAGTACTTC.

The chain joins TRBV4-3 to TRBJ2-1; D call uncertain. There are 13 residues in the CDR3. V was clipped by 0 bases and J by 9 bases, with 9 bases between them. Germline CDR1 and CDR2: LGHNA and YSLEER. CDR3 residues: CASSQDQGREQFF. CDR3 bases: TGCGCCAGCAGCCAAGATCAAGGCCGTGAGCAGTTCTTC.

The chain joins TRBV5-6 to TRBJ2-7; a possible D gene is TRBD2 (7 bases). V lost 4 bases and J lost 6, with 20 bases in between. CDR1 and CDR2 (germline): SGHDT, YYEEEE. This CDR3 spans 15 amino acids. The CDR3 DNA sequence: TGTGCCAGCAGCCTGGGCGGGGCCGCGGGGGCCGAGCAGTACTTC. Encoded protein: CASSLGGAAGAEQYF.

The J gene is TRBJ2-1, the V gene TRBV19; the D is unclear. The V gene's germline CDR1 is LNHDA and CDR2 SQIVND (reference sequence). V was shortened by 10 bases and J by 4 bases, with 17 bases between the two germline ends. CDR3 length: 14 amino acids. This CDR3 reads CATQPRAGYNEQFF. CDR3 nucleotide sequence: TGTGCCACGCAACCTCGGGCCGGGTACAATGAGCAGTTCTTC.

This chain joins TRBV18 and TRBJ2-2; D ambiguous. Trimming left V 7 bases short and J 2 bases short, with 5 bases between. Germline CDR1 reads KGHSH; CDR2 reads LQKENI. This CDR3 contains 12 residues. The CDR3 loop is CASCDNTGELFF. The CDR3 DNA reads as TGTGCCAGCTGTGACAACACCGGGGAGCTGTTTTTT.

The V and J genes are TRBV7-9 and TRBJ2-1; 14 bases map to TRBD2. The CDR3 extends over 18 amino acids. Germline CDR1 and CDR2: SEHNR and FQNEAQ (reference sequence). V shed 5 bases, J shed 4 bases, and the junction held 10 bases outside the gene matches. The CDR3 DNA sequence: TGTGCCAGCAGCCCGACTAGCGGGGGGGAGCGCGGGTACAATGAGCAGTTCTTC. It specifies CASSPTSGGERGYNEQFF.

The chain couples TRBV4-1 to TRBJ1-2; TRBD1 is a possible D gene (5 bases). The length of the CDR3 is 16 residues. Trimming took off 0 bases at V and 6 bases at J, with 17 bases between the two ends. CDR1 and CDR2 (germline): MGHRA, YSYEKL. The CDR3 region has the DNA TGCGCCAGCAGCCAAGAGGGGGAGGGTTCAGTTAATGGCTACACCTTC. It translates to CASSQEGEGSVNGYTF.

The chain couples TRBV5-6 to TRBJ1-2, with D uncertain. Trimming left V 7 bases short and J 5 bases short, with 12 bases between. The CDR3 spans 12 residues. Germline CDR1 SGHDT, CDR2 YYEEEE. The CDR3 loop is CASAPKGYGYTF. CDR3 nucleotide sequence: TGTGCCAGCGCTCCCAAAGGTTATGGCTACACCTTC.

This clone was detected only a few times. The chain is built from TRBV19 and TRBJ1-2, with D uncertain. The V and J ends lost 3 bases and 5 bases respectively, with 7 bases between them. The CDR3 runs 12 residues. Germline assignment: CDR1 LNHDA and CDR2 SQIVND (reference sequence). The CDR3 region has the DNA TGTGCCAGTAGTATTTGGCCTTATGGCTACACCTTC. It is translated as CASSIWPYGYTF.

The chain employs TRBV6-1 and TRBJ2-7, with TRBD2 matching 11 bases. V gave up 6 bases and J gave up 1 base; unmatched junction bases: 5. The CDR3 runs to 15 residues. The germline gives CDR1 MNHNS, CDR2 SASEGT. The CDR3 loop reads CASRGTSGKSYEQYF. CDR3 DNA sequence: TGTGCCAGCAGGGGGACTAGCGGAAAATCCTACGAGCAGTACTTC.

To note about this clone: The same CDR3 also results from other DNA sequences found in this sample. The gene calls are TRBV9 and TRBJ2-7, with D unclear. The CDR3 has 14 residues. Germline V gene sequence: CDR1 SGDLS, CDR2 YYNGEE. V lost 0 bases and J lost 0, with 7 bases in between. The CDR3 sequence is CASSVGSSSYEQYF. CDR3 nucleotide sequence: TGTGCCAGCAGCGTAGGTAGCTCCTCCTACGAGCAGTACTTC. Looking up the rest from reference TRBV9 and TRBJ2-7 gives the full variable domain: DSGVTQTPKHLITATGQRVTLRCSPRSGDLSVYWYQQSLDQGLQFLIQYYNGEERAKGNILERFSAQQFPDLHSELNLSSLELGDSALYFCASSVGSSSYEQYFGPGTRLTVT.

The chain combines TRBV4-1 with TRBJ1-5; TRBD1 might be the D (5 bases). This CDR3 comprises 15 residues. V lost 5 bases and J 9 bases, leaving 20 bases between the germline ends. Germline loops: CDR1 MGHRA, CDR2 YSYEKL. CDR3 DNA: TGCGCCAGCAGCGCCCAAACAGGTGCGACTTGGCCCCAGCATTTT. It codes for CASSAQTGATWPQHF.